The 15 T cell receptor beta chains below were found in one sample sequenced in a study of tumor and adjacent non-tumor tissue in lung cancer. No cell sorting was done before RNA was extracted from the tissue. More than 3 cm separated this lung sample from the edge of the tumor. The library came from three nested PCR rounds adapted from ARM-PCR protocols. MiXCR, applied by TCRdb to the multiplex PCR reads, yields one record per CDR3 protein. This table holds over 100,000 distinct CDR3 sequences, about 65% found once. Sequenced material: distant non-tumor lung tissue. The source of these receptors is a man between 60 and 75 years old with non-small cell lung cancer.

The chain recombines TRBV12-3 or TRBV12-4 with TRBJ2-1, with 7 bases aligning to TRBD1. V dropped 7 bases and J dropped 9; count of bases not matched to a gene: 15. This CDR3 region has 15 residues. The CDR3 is CASNSSKQGILEQFF. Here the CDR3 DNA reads TGTGCCAGCAATTCCTCAAAACAGGGGATCCTTGAGCAGTTCTTC.

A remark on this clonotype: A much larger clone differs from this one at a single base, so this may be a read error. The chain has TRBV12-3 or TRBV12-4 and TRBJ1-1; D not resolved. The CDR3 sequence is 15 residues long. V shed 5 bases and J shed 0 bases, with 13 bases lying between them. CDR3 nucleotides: TGTGCCAGCAGTCAGGATTTGGGGATGAACACTGAAGCTTTCTTT. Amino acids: CASSQDLGMNTEAFF.

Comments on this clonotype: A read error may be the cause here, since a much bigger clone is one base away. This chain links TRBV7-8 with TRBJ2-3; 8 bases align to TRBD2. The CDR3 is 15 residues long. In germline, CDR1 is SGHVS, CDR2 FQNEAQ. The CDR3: CASSLFGGAGDTPYF. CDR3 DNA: TGTGCCAGCAGCTTATTCGGGGGGGCAGGGGATACGCCGTATTTT. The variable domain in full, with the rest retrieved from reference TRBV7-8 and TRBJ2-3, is GAGVSQSPRYKVAKRGQDVALRCDPISGHVSLFWYQQALGQGPEFLTYFQNEAQLDKSGLPSDRFFAERPEGSVSTLKIQRTQQEDSAVYLCASSLFGGAGDTPYFGPGTRLTVL.

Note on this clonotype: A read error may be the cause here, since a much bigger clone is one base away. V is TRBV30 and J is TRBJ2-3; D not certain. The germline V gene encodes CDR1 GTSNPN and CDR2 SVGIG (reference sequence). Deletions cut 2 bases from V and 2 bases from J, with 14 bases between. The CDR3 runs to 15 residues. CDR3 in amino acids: CAWSKDGVNTDTQYF. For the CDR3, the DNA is TGTGCCTGGAGTAAGGACGGAGTTAACACAGATACGCAGTATTTT.

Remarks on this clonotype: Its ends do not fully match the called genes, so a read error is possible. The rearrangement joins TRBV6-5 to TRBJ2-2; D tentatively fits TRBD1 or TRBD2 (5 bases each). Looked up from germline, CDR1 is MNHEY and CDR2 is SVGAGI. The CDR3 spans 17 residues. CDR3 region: CASSYLYEGINTGELFF. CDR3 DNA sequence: TGTGCCAGCAGTTACTTGTATGAGGGGATCAACACCGGGGAGCTGTTCTTT.

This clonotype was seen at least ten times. This CDR3 reads CASTGTVSVYSPLHF. As DNA, the CDR3 is TGTGCCAGCACCGGGACAGTTTCTGTTTATTCACCCCTCCACTTT. This sequence joins TRBV5-5 and TRBJ1-6; 7 bases are a match to TRBD1. This CDR3 is 15 amino acids long. The V and J ends lost 6 bases and 8 bases, in that order; junction bases with no gene match: 11. Germline lookup yields CDR1 SGHKS and CDR2 YYEKEE (reference sequence). Using reference TRBV5-5 and TRBJ1-6 for the parts outside the CDR3, the full variable domain is DAGVTQSPTHLIKTRGQQVTLRCSPISGHKSVSWYQQVLGQGPQFIFQYYEKEERGRGNFPDRFSARQFPNYSSELNVNALLLGDSALYLCASTGTVSVYSPLHFGNGTRLTVT.

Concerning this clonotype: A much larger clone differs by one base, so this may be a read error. The CDR3 loop is CATQETFNTEAFF. CDR3 DNA sequence: TGTGCCACCCAAGAGACATTCAACACTGAAGCTTTCTTT. This rearrangement joins TRBV10-3 to TRBJ1-1; D call uncertain. Germline V gives CDR1 ENHRY, CDR2 SYGVKD. Trimming stripped 10 bases from V and 2 bases from J, with 14 bases between. The CDR3 covers 13 residues.

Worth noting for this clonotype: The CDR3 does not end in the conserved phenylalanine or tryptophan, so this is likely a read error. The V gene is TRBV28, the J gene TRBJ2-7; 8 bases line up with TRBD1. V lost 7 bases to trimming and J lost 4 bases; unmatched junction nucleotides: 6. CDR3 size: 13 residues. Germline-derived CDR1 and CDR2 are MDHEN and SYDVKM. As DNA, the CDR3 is TGTGCCAGCAATCCGGACAGGGTATACGAGCAGTACTCC. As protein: CASNPDRVYEQYS.

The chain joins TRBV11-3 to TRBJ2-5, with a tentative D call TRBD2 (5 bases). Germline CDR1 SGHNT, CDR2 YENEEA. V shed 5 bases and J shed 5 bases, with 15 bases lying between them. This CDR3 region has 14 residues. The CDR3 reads CASSGRGAEETQYF. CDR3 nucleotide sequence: TGTGCCAGCAGCGGCAGAGGAGCGGAGGAGACCCAGTACTTC.

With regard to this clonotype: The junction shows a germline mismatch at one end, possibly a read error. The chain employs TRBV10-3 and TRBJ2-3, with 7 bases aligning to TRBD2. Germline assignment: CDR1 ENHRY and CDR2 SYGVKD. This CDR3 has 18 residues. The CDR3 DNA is TGTGCCATCAGTGATCCCGGACTAGTGGGGGGGAGCACAGATACGCACTATTTT. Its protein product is CAISDPGLVGGSTDTHYF.

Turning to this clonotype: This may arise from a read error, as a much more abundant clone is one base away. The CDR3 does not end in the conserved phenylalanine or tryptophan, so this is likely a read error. Here the CDR3 DNA reads TGTGCCAGCAGCGAGGACAATCCGGAACAGTACTAC. Its protein is CASSEDNPEQYY. The chain recombines TRBV7-9 with TRBJ2-7; D is possibly TRBD1 (5 bases). V was clipped by 5 bases and J by 10 bases, with 15 bases between them. The CDR3 totals 12 residues. The V gene's germline CDR1 is SEHNR and CDR2 FQNEAQ (reference sequence).

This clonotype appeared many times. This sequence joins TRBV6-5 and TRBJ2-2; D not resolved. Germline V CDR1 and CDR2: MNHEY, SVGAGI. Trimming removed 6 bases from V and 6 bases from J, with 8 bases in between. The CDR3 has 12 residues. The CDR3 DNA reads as TGTGCCAGCAGATTTAGAGCCGGGGAGCTGTTTTTT. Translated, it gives CASRFRAGELFF.

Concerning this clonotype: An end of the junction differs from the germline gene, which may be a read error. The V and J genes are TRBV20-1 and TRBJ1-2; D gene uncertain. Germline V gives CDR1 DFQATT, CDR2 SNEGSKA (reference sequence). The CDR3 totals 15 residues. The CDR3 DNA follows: TGCAGTGCTAGAGGGGTTTCAACAGAGAGCTATGGCTACGCCTTC. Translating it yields CSARGVSTESYGYAF.

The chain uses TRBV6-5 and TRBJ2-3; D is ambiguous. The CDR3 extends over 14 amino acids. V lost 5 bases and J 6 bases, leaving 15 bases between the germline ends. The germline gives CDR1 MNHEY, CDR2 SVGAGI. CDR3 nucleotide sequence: TGTGCCAGCAGTCCGAGGTATGAAACGGATACGCAGTATTTT. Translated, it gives CASSPRYETDTQYF.

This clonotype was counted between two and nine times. The CDR3 region has the DNA TGTGCCAGCAGCTTAAATCTTGCAACTAATGAAAAACTGTTTTTT. Its translation is CASSLNLATNEKLFF. The rearrangement joins TRBV7-9 to TRBJ1-4, with D uncertain. Trimming took 2 bases from V and 0 from J, leaving 7 bases between them. Germline V lookup: CDR1 SEHNR, CDR2 FQNEAQ (reference sequence). This CDR3 has 15 amino acids.